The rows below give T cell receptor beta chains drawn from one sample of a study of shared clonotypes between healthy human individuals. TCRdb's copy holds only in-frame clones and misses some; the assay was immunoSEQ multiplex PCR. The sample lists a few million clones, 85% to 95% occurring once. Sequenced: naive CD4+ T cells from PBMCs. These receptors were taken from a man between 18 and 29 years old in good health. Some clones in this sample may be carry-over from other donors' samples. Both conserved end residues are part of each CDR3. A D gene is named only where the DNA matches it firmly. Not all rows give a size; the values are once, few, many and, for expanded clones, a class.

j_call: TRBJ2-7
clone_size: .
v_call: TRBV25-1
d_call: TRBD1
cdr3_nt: TGTGCCAGCAGGGGGACAGGCATCTACGGGGAGCAGTACTTC
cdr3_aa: CASRGTGIYGEQYF

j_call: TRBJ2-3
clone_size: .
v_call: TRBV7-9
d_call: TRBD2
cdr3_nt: TGTGCCAGCAGCTTGAAACTAGCGGGAGGAGCTAGCACAGATACGCAGTATTTT
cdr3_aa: CASSLKLAGGASTDTQYF

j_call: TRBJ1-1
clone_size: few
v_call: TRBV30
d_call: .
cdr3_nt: TGTGCCTGGGCAAGCGGGACAGAAGCTTTCTTT
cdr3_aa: CAWASGTEAFF

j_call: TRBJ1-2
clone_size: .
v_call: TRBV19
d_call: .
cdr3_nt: TGTGCCAGTAGTATAGAGTACTTATATGGCTACACCTTC
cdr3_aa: CASSIEYLYGYTF

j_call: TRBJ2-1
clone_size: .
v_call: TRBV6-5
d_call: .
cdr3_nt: TGTGCCAGCAGTTACTCGACCGGGACCCCCTACAATGAGCAGTTCTTC
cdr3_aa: CASSYSTGTPYNEQFF

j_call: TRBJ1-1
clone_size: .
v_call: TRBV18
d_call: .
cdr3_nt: TGTGCCAGCTCACCCGGGGGGGCGAACACTGAAGCTTTCTTT
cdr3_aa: CASSPGGANTEAFF

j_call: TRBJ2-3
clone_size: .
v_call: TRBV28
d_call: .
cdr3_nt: TGTGCCAGCAGTTCACCGAGGTTCAGCACAGATACGCAGTATTTT
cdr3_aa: CASSSPRFSTDTQYF

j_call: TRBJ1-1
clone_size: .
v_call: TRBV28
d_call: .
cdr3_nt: TGTGCCAGCACCTCCCCCACTGGACATTACACTGAAGCTTTCTTT
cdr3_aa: CASTSPTGHYTEAFF

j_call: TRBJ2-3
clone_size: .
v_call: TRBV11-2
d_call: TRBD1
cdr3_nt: TGTGCCAGCAGCCCCAGGGGGTCTAGCACAGATACGCAGTATTTT
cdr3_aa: CASSPRGSSTDTQYF

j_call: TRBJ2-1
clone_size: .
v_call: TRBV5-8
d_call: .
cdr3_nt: TGTGCCAGCAGCTTGAGTAGGTTTGGTCCGTTCTTC
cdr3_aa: CASSLSRFGPFF

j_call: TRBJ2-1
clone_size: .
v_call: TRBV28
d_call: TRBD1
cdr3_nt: TGTGCCAGCAGCCACCCGGGACAGGGTGGAGGTGAGCAGTTCTTC
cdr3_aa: CASSHPGQGGGEQFF

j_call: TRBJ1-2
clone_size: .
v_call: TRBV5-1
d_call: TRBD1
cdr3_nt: TGCGCCAGCAGCTTAATCGGACAGGGCGGTCCTTATGGCTACACCTTC
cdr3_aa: CASSLIGQGGPYGYTF

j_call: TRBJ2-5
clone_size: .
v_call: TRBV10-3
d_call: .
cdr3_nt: TGTGCCATCAGTGAGGGGAGTAGGATAGAGACCCAGTACTTC
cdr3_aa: CAISEGSRIETQYF

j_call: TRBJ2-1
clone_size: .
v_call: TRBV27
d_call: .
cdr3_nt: TGTGCCAGCAGTTTCTTAGCACATCCAATAAAAAGCTCCTACAATGAGCAGTTCTTC
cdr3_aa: CASSFLAHPIKSSYNEQFF

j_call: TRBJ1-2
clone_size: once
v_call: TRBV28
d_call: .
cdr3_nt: TGTGCCAGCAGCTTCTCCCCCACGGGGAACTATGGCTACACCTTC
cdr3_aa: CASSFSPTGNYGYTF

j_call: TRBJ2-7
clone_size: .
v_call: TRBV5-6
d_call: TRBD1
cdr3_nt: TGTGCCAGCAGCTCAATTTACAGGGGCTATTCCTACGAGCAGTACTTC
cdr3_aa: CASSSIYRGYSYEQYF

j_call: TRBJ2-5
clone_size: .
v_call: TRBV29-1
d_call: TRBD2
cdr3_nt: TGCAGCGTTGTTATAGCAGGTAGCGGGAGGGCCCGGGAGACCCAGTACTTC
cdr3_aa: CSVVIAGSGRARETQYF

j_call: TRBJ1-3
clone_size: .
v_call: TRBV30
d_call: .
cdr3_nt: TGTGCCTGGAAATGGGGTGGTGGCACCTCTGGAAACACCATATATTTT
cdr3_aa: CAWKWGGGTSGNTIYF

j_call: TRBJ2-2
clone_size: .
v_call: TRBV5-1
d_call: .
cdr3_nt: TGCGCCAGCAGCTTCCTGACGGCGAACACCGGGGAGCTGTTTTTT
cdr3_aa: CASSFLTANTGELFF

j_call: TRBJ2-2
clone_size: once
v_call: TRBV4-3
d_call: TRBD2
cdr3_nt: TGCGCCAGCAGCCAAGACATCGGGGCGGGAGGGACCGGGGAGCTGTTTTTT
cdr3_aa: CASSQDIGAGGTGELFF

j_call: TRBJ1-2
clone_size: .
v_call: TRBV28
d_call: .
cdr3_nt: TGTGCCAGCAGTTTAGGGGGGATAGTGGGCTACACCTTC
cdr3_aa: CASSLGGIVGYTF

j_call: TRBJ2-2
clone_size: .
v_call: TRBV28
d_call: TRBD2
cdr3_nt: TGTGCCAGCAGTTTAACTAGCGGGAGAGTCGGGGAGCTGTTTTTT
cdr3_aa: CASSLTSGRVGELFF

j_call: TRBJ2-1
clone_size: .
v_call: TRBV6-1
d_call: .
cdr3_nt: TGTGCCAGCAGTCGGGACTGGAACTACAATGAGCAGTTCTTC
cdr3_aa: CASSRDWNYNEQFF

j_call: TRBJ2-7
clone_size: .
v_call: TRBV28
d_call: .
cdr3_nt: TGTGCCAGCCGCGTGGGATTAAGCTACGAGCAGTACTTC
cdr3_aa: CASRVGLSYEQYF

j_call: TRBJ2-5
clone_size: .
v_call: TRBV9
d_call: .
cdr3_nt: TGTGCCAGCAGCCCCCGGGGTTTCGGGGGAGAGACCCAGTACTTC
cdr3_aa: CASSPRGFGGETQYF

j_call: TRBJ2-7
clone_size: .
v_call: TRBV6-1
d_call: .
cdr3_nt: TGTGCCAGCAGTGGATCCGGGACCGTTCGATTAGGCGAGCAGTACTTC
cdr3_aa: CASSGSGTVRLGEQYF

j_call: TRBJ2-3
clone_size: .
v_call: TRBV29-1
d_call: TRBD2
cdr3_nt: TGCAGCGTGGGGACTAGCGGGGGAGGGGGAGATACGCAGTATTTT
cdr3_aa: CSVGTSGGGGDTQYF

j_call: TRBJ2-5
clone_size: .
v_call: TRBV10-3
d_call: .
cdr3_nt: TGTGCCATCAGTGAGTCGGAGACCCAGTACTTC
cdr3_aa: CAISESETQYF

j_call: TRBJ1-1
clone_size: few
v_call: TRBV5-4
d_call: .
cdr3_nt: TGTGCCAGCAGGAACAGGAGGGACAACACTGAAGCTTTCTTT
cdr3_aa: CASRNRRDNTEAFF

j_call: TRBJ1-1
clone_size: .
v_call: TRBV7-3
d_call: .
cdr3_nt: TGTGCCAGCAGCTTAGAGGGGGTTGGGACTGAAGCTTTCTTT
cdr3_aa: CASSLEGVGTEAFF

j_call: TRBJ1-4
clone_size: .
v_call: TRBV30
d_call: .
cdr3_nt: TGTGCCTGGAGTGCACAGTATTGGGAAAAACTGTTTTTT
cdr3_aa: CAWSAQYWEKLFF

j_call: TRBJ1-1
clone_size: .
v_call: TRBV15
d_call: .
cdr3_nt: TGTGCCACCAGCAGAGCAGGGAGGGGAGACACTGAAGCTTTCTTT
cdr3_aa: CATSRAGRGDTEAFF

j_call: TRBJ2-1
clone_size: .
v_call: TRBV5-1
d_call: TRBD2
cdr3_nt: TGCGCCAGCAGCTTGGGTCTAGCGGGAGTCCCCCCTGAGCAGTTCTTC
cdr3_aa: CASSLGLAGVPPEQFF